The clone carrying this T cell receptor (beta chain) was detected once. This record belongs to a study of blood T cell repertoires in COVID-19. For the study at large: There were acute and convalescent COVID-19 samples, and they came from the United States, Italy and Spain. PBMCs, B-cell-depleted T cells, or T cells were the source of the cDNA or gDNA that made up the material.

Germline CDR1 LNHDA, CDR2 SQIVND (reference sequence). Trimming left V 1 base short and J 4 bases short, with 5 bases between. This CDR3 spans 13 amino acids. In the source study's methods: Scientists estimated how many nucleated cells there were by amplifying reference gene primers. The data were produced by immunoSEQ multiplex PCR, yet TCRdb's version contains in-frame clones alone and is incomplete. The V and J calls and clone size were taken over from that table, and D and trimming were inferred from the DNA. The sample has about 140,000 clones, just under 90% seen once. Sequenced input: peripheral blood. This TCR was sampled from an elderly woman with acute or convalescent COVID-19. V gene TRBV19 combines with J gene TRBJ1-5; D is unclear. In DNA form, the CDR3 reads TGTGCCAGTAGTATAGGGAGAAATCAGCCCCAGCATTTT. Protein sequence: CASSIGRNQPQHF.